Below are 20 T cell receptor beta chains sequenced from a single sample in a study of cytomegalovirus exposure and HLA in healthy donors. The protocol was immunoSEQ multiplex PCR, while the TCRdb copy is restricted to in-frame clones and leaves out a portion. The sample consists of 100,000 to 150,000 clones, about 82% of them appearing once. The sequenced material came from PBMCs. These receptors were collected from a man aged 18 to 29 in good health and CMV-seronegative.

The chain combines TRBV14 with TRBJ2-7; no clear D gene. The germline CDR1 and CDR2 sequences are SGHDN and FVKESK. The CDR3 loop spans 13 amino acids. The V end lost 1 base, the J end lost 7 bases, and 11 bases lay between the germline ends. The CDR3: CASSQVPPREQYF. In DNA form, the CDR3 reads TGTGCCAGCAGCCAAGTACCGCCGAGGGAGCAGTACTTC.

The sample holds a few counts of this clone. Here the CDR3 reads CASSEMAGGSGNTIYF. CDR3 coding DNA: TGTGCCAGCAGTGAAATGGCAGGGGGCTCTGGAAACACCATATATTTT. This chain uses TRBV6-1 with TRBJ1-3, with 7 bases fitting TRBD1. Losses at the gene ends were 2 bases for V and 0 bases for J; bases not matched to a gene: 4. The CDR3 extends over 16 amino acids. From germline, CDR1 is MNHNS and CDR2 SASEGT.

V and J are TRBV19 and TRBJ2-1, with 7 bases matching TRBD1. CDR1 is LNHDA, CDR2 SQIVND, per germline (reference sequence). Losses at the gene ends were 10 bases for V and 7 bases for J; bases not matched to a gene: 7. The CDR3 has 12 residues. CDR3 residues: CAIKQGKNEQFF. For the CDR3, the DNA is TGTGCCATCAAACAGGGGAAAAATGAGCAGTTCTTC.

V gene TRBV5-1 combines with J gene TRBJ2-3; TRBD2 aligns across 14 bases. The CDR3 covers 18 residues. Germline trimming cut 0 bases from V and 4 bases from J; bases unmatched to any gene: 7. The germline V gene has CDR1 SGHRS and CDR2 YFSETQ. The DNA of the CDR3 is TGCGCCAGCAGCTTGGATGGGACTAGCGGGAGACAGGCAGATACGCAGTATTTT. It yields the protein CASSLDGTSGRQADTQYF. Variable domain in full (rest from reference TRBV5-1 and TRBJ2-3): KAGVTQTPRYLIKTRGQQVTLSCSPISGHRSVSWYQQTPGQGLQFLFEYFSETQRNKGNFPGRFSGRQFSNSRSEMNVSTLELGDSALYLCASSLDGTSGRQADTQYFGPGTRLTVL.

The chain couples TRBV2 to TRBJ1-4; 10 bases agree with TRBD1. Germline V gene sequence: CDR1 SNHLY, CDR2 FYNNEI. This CDR3 has 16 residues. V gave up 6 bases and J gave up 0 bases; unmatched junction bases: 4. The DNA of the CDR3 is TGTGCCAGCAGCAGGGACAGGGGAGCAACTAATGAAAAACTGTTTTTT. Translated: CASSRDRGATNEKLFF.

V usage is TRBV2 and J usage is TRBJ1-2, with 8 bases that match TRBD1. V was clipped by 5 bases and J by 5 bases; unmatched bases: 7. The CDR3 extends over 14 amino acids. Germline V gene sequence: CDR1 SNHLY, CDR2 FYNNEI. The CDR3 sequence is CASSRQGNIYGYTF. CDR3 coding DNA: TGTGCCAGCAGTAGACAGGGGAACATATATGGCTACACCTTC.

V gene TRBV5-6 combines with J gene TRBJ1-4; TRBD1 matches 9 bases. This CDR3 contains 14 residues. Germline CDR1 SGHDT, CDR2 YYEEEE. J gave up 8 bases and V 2 bases, and 4 bases lay outside the gene matches. CDR3 sequence reads: CASSLWDRDEKLFF. CDR3 DNA: TGTGCCAGCAGCTTATGGGACAGGGACGAAAAACTGTTTTTT.

This chain connects TRBV13 to TRBJ1-1; a possible D gene is TRBD1 (5 bases). CDR1 PRHDT and CDR2 FYEKMQ come from the germline V gene (reference sequence). CDR3 length: 14 amino acids. The V end lost 6 bases, the J end lost 5 bases, and 16 bases lay between the germline ends. Here the CDR3 DNA reads TGTGCCAGCAGAACAGTAGGGGCGGGGACTGAAGCTTTCTTT. This encodes CASRTVGAGTEAFF.

V usage is TRBV30 and J usage is TRBJ2-1; TRBD2 matches at 10 bases. This CDR3 has 14 amino acids. Germline CDR1 reads GTSNPN; CDR2 reads SVGIG (reference sequence). The J segment lost 4 bases and the V segment lost 3 bases, leaving 3 bases of the junction unmatched. The chain's CDR3 is CAWRNSGGYNEQFF. The CDR3 nucleotides read TGTGCCTGGAGGAATAGCGGGGGGTACAATGAGCAGTTCTTC.

The DNA for the CDR3 is TGTGCCAGCAGTAGGGGACAGGGCCTCCGCTCCTACAATGAGCAGTTCTTC. Translation gives CASSRGQGLRSYNEQFF. The rearrangement joins TRBV2 to TRBJ2-1, with 9 bases matching TRBD1. CDR3 length: 17 residues. V shed 5 bases, J shed 0 bases, and the junction held 8 bases outside the gene matches. Germline CDR1 and CDR2: SNHLY and FYNNEI.

This chain joins TRBV9 and TRBJ1-1; the match to TRBD1 covers 8 bases. J gave up 5 bases and V 3 bases, and 15 bases lay outside the gene matches. Germline V lookup: CDR1 SGDLS, CDR2 YYNGEE. The CDR3 totals 17 residues. The CDR3 region is CASSAPGTGGVGTEAFF. In DNA, the CDR3 is TGTGCCAGCAGCGCTCCCGGGACAGGAGGAGTGGGAACTGAAGCTTTCTTT. Variable domain in full (rest from reference TRBV9 and TRBJ1-1): DSGVTQTPKHLITATGQRVTLRCSPRSGDLSVYWYQQSLDQGLQFLIQYYNGEERAKGNILERFSAQQFPDLHSELNLSSLELGDSALYFCASSAPGTGGVGTEAFFGQGTRLTVV.

This clone was found a few times. The rearrangement joins TRBV25-1 to TRBJ2-7; TRBD2 matches at 8 bases. V gave up 6 bases and J gave up 2 bases; unmatched junction bases: 6. The V gene's germline CDR1 is MGHDK and CDR2 SYGVNS. The CDR3 is 14 amino acids. The CDR3 is CASRDAGGTYEQYF. The CDR3, as DNA: TGTGCCAGCAGGGACGCGGGAGGTACCTACGAGCAGTACTTC.

This sequence joins TRBV6-4 and TRBJ1-5; TRBD1 might be the D (6 bases). The germline gives CDR1 MRHNA, CDR2 SNTAGT. Deletions cut 4 bases from V and 4 bases from J, with 8 bases between. The CDR3 has 13 residues. The DNA for the CDR3 is TGTGCCAGCAGTGGGGACATAAATCAGCCCCAGCATTTT. The encoded protein is CASSGDINQPQHF.

This chain uses TRBV10-3 with TRBJ2-3; no reliable D call. Germline V gene sequence: CDR1 ENHRY, CDR2 SYGVKD. The CDR3 loop spans 14 amino acids. V lost 4 bases and J lost 5, with 13 bases in between. In DNA, the CDR3 is TGTGCCATCAGTGGCGCCCCCGGTGGAGATACGCAGTATTTT. As protein: CAISGAPGGDTQYF.

This clone was recorded once. The CDR3 here is CAWDSRNQPQHF. The CDR3, as DNA: TGTGCCTGGGACAGTCGTAATCAGCCCCAGCATTTT. The chain uses TRBV30 and TRBJ1-5; possible D gene TRBD1, 5 bases. V was clipped by 5 bases and J by 4 bases, with 9 bases between them. This CDR3 is 12 amino acids long. The germline V gene has CDR1 GTSNPN and CDR2 SVGIG (reference sequence).

The CDR3 DNA is TGTGCCAGCAGGGAACAGGAGCTCGGGCCCCAGCATTTT. This codes for CASREQELGPQHF. The chain couples TRBV6-5 to TRBJ1-5, with TRBD1 as a possible D gene (5 bases). Germline V CDR1 and CDR2: MNHEY, SVGAGI. This CDR3 contains 13 residues. Trimming left V 6 bases short and J 9 bases short, with 15 bases between.

The chain combines TRBV7-2 with TRBJ2-1; D ambiguous. V gave up 5 bases and J gave up 9 bases, with 20 bases separating them. There are 15 residues in the CDR3. Germline assignment: CDR1 SGHTA and CDR2 FQGNSA. The CDR3 loop is CASSPVPSQDTEQFF. The CDR3 DNA reads TGTGCCAGCAGCCCCGTCCCTTCACAAGACACTGAGCAGTTCTTC.

J is TRBJ2-6 and V is TRBV5-4; no reliable D call. The V gene lost 4 bases and the J gene lost 0 bases, with 17 bases spanning the gap. The CDR3 runs 18 residues. Germline V gene lookup returns CDR1 SGHNT and CDR2 YYREEE (reference sequence). The CDR3 DNA is TGTGCCAGCAGCCCGGGTGGTCTAATAGTCTCTGGGGCCAACGTCCTGACTTTC. It is translated as CASSPGGLIVSGANVLTF.

The V and J genes are TRBV25-1 and TRBJ2-7; TRBD2 agrees at 11 bases. This CDR3 spans 13 amino acids. The J segment lost 5 bases and the V segment lost 11 bases, leaving 8 bases of the junction unmatched. Germline values: CDR1 MGHDK, CDR2 SYGVNS. DNA for the CDR3: TGTGCCTCCTCACTAGCGGGAGTAAACGAGCAGTACTTC. This translates into CASSLAGVNEQYF.

In this sample, this clone turned up a few times. This sequence joins TRBV5-1 and TRBJ1-1, with 9 bases aligning to TRBD1. The CDR3 has 13 amino acids. With V trimmed by 4 bases and J by 5 bases, 3 bases remained unmatched. Germline CDR1 SGHRS, CDR2 YFSETQ. The chain's CDR3 is CASSRTGETEAFF. CDR3 DNA: TGCGCCAGCAGCAGGACAGGGGAAACTGAAGCTTTCTTT. Complete variable domain (other parts from reference TRBV5-1 and TRBJ1-1): KAGVTQTPRYLIKTRGQQVTLSCSPISGHRSVSWYQQTPGQGLQFLFEYFSETQRNKGNFPGRFSGRQFSNSRSEMNVSTLELGDSALYLCASSRTGETEAFFGQGTRLTVV.